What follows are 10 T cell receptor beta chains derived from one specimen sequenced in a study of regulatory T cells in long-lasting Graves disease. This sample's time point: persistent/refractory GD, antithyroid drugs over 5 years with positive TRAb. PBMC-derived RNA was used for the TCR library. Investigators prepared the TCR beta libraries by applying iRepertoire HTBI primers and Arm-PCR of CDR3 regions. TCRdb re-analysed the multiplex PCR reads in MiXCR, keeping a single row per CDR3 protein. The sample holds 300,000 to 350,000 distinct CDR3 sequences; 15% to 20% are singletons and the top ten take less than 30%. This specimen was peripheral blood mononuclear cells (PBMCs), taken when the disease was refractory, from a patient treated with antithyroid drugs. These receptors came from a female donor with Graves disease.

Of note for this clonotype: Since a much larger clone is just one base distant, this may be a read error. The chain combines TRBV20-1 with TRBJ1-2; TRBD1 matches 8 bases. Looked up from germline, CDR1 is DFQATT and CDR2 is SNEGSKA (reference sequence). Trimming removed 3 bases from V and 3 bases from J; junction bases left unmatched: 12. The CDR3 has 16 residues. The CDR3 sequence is CSARTQGAGRDYGYTF. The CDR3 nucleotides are TGCAGTGCTAGGACGCAGGGGGCTGGACGGGACTATGGCTACACCTTC.

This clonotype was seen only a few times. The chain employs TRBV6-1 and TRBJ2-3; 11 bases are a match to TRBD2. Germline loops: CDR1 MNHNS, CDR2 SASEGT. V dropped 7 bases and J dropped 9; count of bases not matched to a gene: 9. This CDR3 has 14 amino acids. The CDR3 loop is CASTRGLAGGTQYF. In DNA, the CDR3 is TGTGCCAGCACCCGAGGGCTAGCGGGGGGCACGCAGTATTTT.

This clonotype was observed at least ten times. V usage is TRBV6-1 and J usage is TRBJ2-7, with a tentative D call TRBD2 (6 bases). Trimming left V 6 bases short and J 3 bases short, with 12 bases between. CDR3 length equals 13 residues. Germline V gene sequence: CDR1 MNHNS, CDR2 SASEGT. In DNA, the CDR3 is TGTGCCAGCAGGCCGGGGGTCGACTACGAGCAGTACTTC. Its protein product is CASRPGVDYEQYF.

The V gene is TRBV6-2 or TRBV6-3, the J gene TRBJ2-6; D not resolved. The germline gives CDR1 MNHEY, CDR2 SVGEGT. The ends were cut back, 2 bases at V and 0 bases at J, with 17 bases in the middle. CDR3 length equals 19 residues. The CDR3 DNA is TGTGCCAGCAGTTACAACCCCTGGCACCCTAACTCTGGGGCCAACGTCCTGACTTTC. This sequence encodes CASSYNPWHPNSGANVLTF.

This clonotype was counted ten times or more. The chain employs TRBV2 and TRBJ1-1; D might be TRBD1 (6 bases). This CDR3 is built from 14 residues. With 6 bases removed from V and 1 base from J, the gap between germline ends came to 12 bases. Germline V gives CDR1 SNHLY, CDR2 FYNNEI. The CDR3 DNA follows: TGTGCCAGCAGGGCCGGGACAACGAACACTGAAGCTTTCTTT. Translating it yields CASRAGTTNTEAFF. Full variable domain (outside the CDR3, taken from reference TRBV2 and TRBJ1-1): EPEVTQTPSHQVTQMGQEVILRCVPISNHLYFYWYRQILGQKVEFLVSFYNNEISEKSEIFDDQFSVERPDGSNFTLKIRSTKLEDSAMYFCASRAGTTNTEAFFGQGTRLTVV.

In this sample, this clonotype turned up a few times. The CDR3 reads CASRRDTGAAGKLYQETQYF. The CDR3 DNA reads as TGTGCCAGCAGACGGGACACGGGGGCGGCGGGGAAATTGTACCAAGAGACCCAGTACTTC. V is TRBV6-2 or TRBV6-3 and J is TRBJ2-5; D assignment may be TRBD1 or TRBD2 (6 bases each). Trimming stripped 6 bases from V and 0 bases from J, with 29 bases between. Germline V gives CDR1 MNHEY, CDR2 SVGEGT. The CDR3 is made up of 20 amino acids.

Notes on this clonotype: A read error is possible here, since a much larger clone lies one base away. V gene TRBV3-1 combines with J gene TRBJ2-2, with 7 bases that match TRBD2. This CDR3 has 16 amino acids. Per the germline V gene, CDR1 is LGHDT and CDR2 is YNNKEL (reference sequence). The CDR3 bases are TGTGCCAGCGGCCAAGATGTGCCAGGGAGGGCCGGGGAGCTGTTTTTT. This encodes CASGQDVPGRAGELFF.

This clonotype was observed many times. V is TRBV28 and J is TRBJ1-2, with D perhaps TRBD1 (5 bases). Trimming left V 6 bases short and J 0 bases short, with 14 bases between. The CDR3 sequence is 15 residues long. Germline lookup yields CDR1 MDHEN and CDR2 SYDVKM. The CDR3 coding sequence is TGTGCCAGCAGAGTCCCGGGACGGACTAACTATGGCTACACCTTC. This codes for CASRVPGRTNYGYTF.

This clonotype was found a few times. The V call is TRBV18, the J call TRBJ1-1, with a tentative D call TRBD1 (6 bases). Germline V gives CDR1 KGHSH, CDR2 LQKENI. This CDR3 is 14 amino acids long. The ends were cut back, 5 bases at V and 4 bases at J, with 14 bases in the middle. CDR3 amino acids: CASSSGGQATEAFF. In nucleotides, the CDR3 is TGTGCCAGCTCATCCGGGGGGCAGGCCACTGAAGCTTTCTTT.

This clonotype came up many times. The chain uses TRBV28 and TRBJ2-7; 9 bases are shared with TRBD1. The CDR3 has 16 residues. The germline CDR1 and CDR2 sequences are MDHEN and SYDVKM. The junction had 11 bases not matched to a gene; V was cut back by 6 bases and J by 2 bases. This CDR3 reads CASRQAGQGPPYEQYF. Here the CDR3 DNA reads TGTGCCAGCAGGCAAGCGGGACAGGGCCCACCCTACGAGCAGTACTTC.